The 30 T cell receptor beta chains below were found in one sample sequenced in a study of shared T cell receptors in the human thymus. Here immunoSEQ multiplex PCR was the method, and the copy in TCRdb shows in-frame clones only, minus some. The sample holds approximately 660,000 clones, roughly 90% seen once. The same sample was also used in a study of human thymus T cells.

Sequenced material: thymocytes. The receptors here all came from a boy younger than two with a congenital heart defect.

This chain uses TRBV11-2 with TRBJ2-7; TRBD1 aligns across 9 bases. The V segment lost 0 bases and the J segment 4 bases; nucleotides outside the gene matches: 7. The CDR3 covers 16 residues. Germline V gene lookup returns CDR1 SGHAT and CDR2 FQNNGV. CDR3 bases: TGTGCCAGCAGCTTAGACTTCCGACAGGGGGGGTACGAGCAGTACTTC. As protein: CASSLDFRQGGYEQYF.

The chain carries TRBV20-1 and TRBJ1-3; D unclear. The germline V gene has CDR1 DFQATT and CDR2 SNEGSKA (reference sequence). The CDR3 runs 11 residues. V was shortened by 4 bases and J by 4 bases, with 5 bases between the two germline ends. The DNA of the CDR3 is TGCAGTGCTATAAAAGGAAACACCATATATTTT. Residues: CSAIKGNTIYF.

The V call is TRBV30, the J call TRBJ1-1; 9 bases fit TRBD1. Germline values: CDR1 GTSNPN, CDR2 SVGIG (reference sequence). V gave up 3 bases and J gave up 2 bases; unmatched junction bases: 10. The length of the CDR3 is 16 residues. The CDR3 reads CAWSRGTGTPNTEAFF. The CDR3 bases are TGTGCCTGGAGCCGAGGGACAGGGACTCCAAACACTGAAGCTTTCTTT.

The chain uses TRBV27 and TRBJ2-7; maybe TRBD1 (7 bases). V lost 5 bases and J lost 2, with 13 bases in between. The CDR3 contains 14 residues. Germline CDR1 is MNHEY and CDR2 is SMNVEV (reference sequence). The CDR3 region has the DNA TGTGCCAGCAGTGCCCAGGGGGGTCCCTACGAGCAGTACTTC. This encodes CASSAQGGPYEQYF.

V usage is TRBV7-8 and J usage is TRBJ2-4, with 9 bases identical to TRBD2. CDR3 length: 18 residues. Germline lookup yields CDR1 SGHVS and CDR2 FQNEAQ. Trimming at V came to 5 bases and at J to 0 bases, leaving 11 bases not matched to a gene. The CDR3 region has the DNA TGTGCCAGCAGCCCATATGGATCAGCGGGAGGAGCCAAAAACATTCAGTACTTC. As protein: CASSPYGSAGGAKNIQYF.

The chain is built from TRBV6-5 and TRBJ2-1, with TRBD2 as a possible D gene (6 bases). V dropped 4 bases and J dropped 3 bases, with 13 bases sitting between them. CDR3 size: 15 residues. Germline assignment: CDR1 MNHEY and CDR2 SVGAGI. The CDR3 bases are TGTGCCAGCAGTTTGGAGGCGGGAAACTACAATGAGCAGTTCTTC. Its protein product is CASSLEAGNYNEQFF.

This sequence joins TRBV7-3 and TRBJ2-6; D might be TRBD2 (5 bases). Germline lookup yields CDR1 SGHTA and CDR2 FQGTGA. The germline V and J ends were trimmed by 5 bases and 0 bases, with 14 bases remaining between them. The CDR3 runs 17 residues. CDR3 coding DNA: TGTGCCAGCAGCCCCCGCTCGGGGTCCTCTGGGGCCAACGTCCTGACTTTC. It translates to CASSPRSGSSGANVLTF. The full variable domain, with the rest looked up from reference TRBV7-3 and TRBJ2-6, is GAGVSQTPSNKVTEKGKYVELRCDPISGHTALYWYRQSLGQGPEFLIYFQGTGAADDSGLPNDRFFAVRPEGSVSTLKIQRTERGDSAVYLCASSPRSGSSGANVLTFGAGSRLTVL.

V and J are TRBV28 and TRBJ1-6; D unclear. Germline values: CDR1 MDHEN, CDR2 SYDVKM. This CDR3 comprises 12 residues. The V gene lost 5 bases and the J gene lost 7 bases, with 6 bases spanning the gap. The CDR3 DNA reads as TGTGCCAGCAGTCTCCCCAATTCACCCCTCCACTTT. This gives the protein CASSLPNSPLHF.

This chain joins TRBV5-1 and TRBJ2-6; 8 nucleotides agree with TRBD1. CDR3 size: 19 residues. In germline, CDR1 is SGHRS, CDR2 YFSETQ. Trimming took 3 bases from V and 1 from J; bases not matched to a gene: 12. The CDR3 sequence is CASSSQFRDRRSGANVLTF. As DNA, the CDR3 is TGCGCCAGCAGCTCGCAGTTCCGGGACAGGCGGTCTGGGGCCAACGTCCTGACTTTC.

The chain joins TRBV5-1 to TRBJ2-5; tentatively, D is TRBD1 (6 bases). The V end was cut by 2 bases, the J end by 0 bases, with 8 bases between. Germline CDR1 is SGHRS and CDR2 is YFSETQ. The CDR3 contains 14 residues. The DNA for the CDR3 is TGCGCCAGCAGCTTCGGACAGCACCAAGAGACCCAGTACTTC. Amino acids: CASSFGQHQETQYF.

This clone was picked up one time. The germline gene is not matched at one end of the junction; a read error may be the cause. The chain uses TRBV14 and TRBJ2-3, with 10 bases that match TRBD2. Germline CDR1 is SGHDN and CDR2 is FVKESK. The CDR3 covers 15 residues. The CDR3 coding sequence is TGTGCCAGCAGCCAAGATACCAAGCTAGCGGGAGCGCTGGTGTGG. This sequence encodes CASSQDTKLAGALVW.

In its sample, this clone was seen once. This rearrangement joins TRBV7-9 to TRBJ2-3; D might be TRBD2 (6 bases). This CDR3 comprises 16 residues. Looked up from germline, CDR1 is SEHNR and CDR2 is FQNEAQ (reference sequence). V gave up 1 base and J gave up 4 bases, with 15 bases separating them. Written as DNA, the CDR3 is TGTGCCAGCAGCTTAGGACGGGAGCAACCCCCAGATACGCAGTATTTT. It codes for CASSLGREQPPDTQYF. The complete variable domain, with remaining parts taken from reference TRBV7-9 and TRBJ2-3, reads DTGVSQNPRHKITKRGQNVTFRCDPISEHNRLYWYRQTLGQGPEFLTYFQNEAQLEKSRLLSDRFSAERPKGSFSTLEIQRTEQGDSAMYLCASSLGREQPPDTQYFGPGTRLTVL.

This rearrangement joins TRBV29-1 to TRBJ2-7; D ambiguous. Germline V gene data show CDR1 as SQVTM and CDR2 as ANQGSEA. The CDR3 totals 12 residues. With 3 bases removed from V and 4 bases from J, the gap between germline ends came to 10 bases. In DNA, the CDR3 is TGCAGCGTTGAGGTCAGTCAATACGAGCAGTACTTC. Residues: CSVEVSQYEQYF.

In its sample, this clone was seen once. J is TRBJ2-3 and V is TRBV5-4; 8 bases fit TRBD2. This CDR3 is 17 amino acids long. Germline CDR1 SGHNT, CDR2 YYREEE (reference sequence). Losses at the gene ends were 4 bases for V and 4 bases for J; bases not matched to a gene: 14. Written as DNA, the CDR3 is TGTGCCAGCAGCCGATCACTACTAGCGGAGGTGGCAGATACGCAGTATTTT. Translated, it gives CASSRSLLAEVADTQYF.

The chain carries TRBV29-1 and TRBJ2-5, with 8 positions matching TRBD1. The CDR3 length is 13 residues. CDR1 is SQVTM, CDR2 ANQGSEA, per germline. V shed 6 bases, J shed 3 bases, and the junction held 6 bases outside the gene matches. DNA of the CDR3: TGCAGCGTAGGAGGACAGGGCAAAGAGACCCAGTACTTC. This encodes CSVGGQGKETQYF.

This clone has just a few counts. V usage is TRBV27 and J usage is TRBJ2-1; 10 bases agree with TRBD2. V shed 3 bases and J 2 bases; nucleotides not matched to a gene: 1. CDR1 is MNHEY and CDR2 is SMNVEV in the germline V gene (reference sequence). The CDR3 contains 15 residues. The CDR3 sequence is CASSLGLAPYNEQFF. DNA of the CDR3: TGTGCCAGCAGTTTGGGACTAGCGCCCTACAATGAGCAGTTCTTC.

This chain joins TRBV2 and TRBJ1-1; no clear D. The CDR3 runs to 14 residues. The V end lost 11 bases, the J end lost 4 bases, and 20 bases lay between the germline ends. Per the germline V gene, CDR1 is SNHLY and CDR2 is FYNNEI. In nucleotides, the CDR3 is TGTGCCCCCGGGTTGAGGGTGGTTGGCACTGAAGCTTTCTTT. The encoded protein is CAPGLRVVGTEAFF.

This clone was seen only once. This chain joins TRBV7-3 and TRBJ2-1, with 8 positions matching TRBD2. The CDR3 length is 16 residues. Germline loops: CDR1 SGHTA, CDR2 FQGTGA. V lost 1 base and J lost 8; bases outside the gene matches: 10. The CDR3 here is CASSLRRAGRDYEQFF. The CDR3 bases are TGTGCCAGCAGCTTAAGGCGCGCCGGGAGGGACTATGAGCAGTTCTTC. Looking up the rest from reference TRBV7-3 and TRBJ2-1 gives the full variable domain: GAGVSQTPSNKVTEKGKYVELRCDPISGHTALYWYRQSLGQGPEFLIYFQGTGAADDSGLPNDRFFAVRPEGSVSTLKIQRTERGDSAVYLCASSLRRAGRDYEQFFGPGTRLTVL.

The chain joins TRBV4-3 to TRBJ2-3; possibly TRBD2 for D (5 bases). V lost 5 bases to trimming and J lost 2 bases, with 14 bases between them. The CDR3 is 15 residues long. Germline V gives CDR1 LGHNA, CDR2 YSLEER. CDR3 residues: CASSAGVGPTDTQYF. For the CDR3, the DNA is TGCGCCAGCAGCGCGGGCGTAGGGCCCACAGATACGCAGTATTTT.

The chain carries TRBV7-2 and TRBJ1-5; tentative D call: TRBD1 (5 bases). The V gene lost 2 bases and the J gene lost 8 bases, with 16 bases spanning the gap. The germline gives CDR1 SGHTA, CDR2 FQGNSA. This CDR3 spans 15 amino acids. The CDR3 region has the DNA TGTGCCAGCAGCTTACACTGGCAGGGTCAGGAGCCCCAGCATTTT. The encoded protein is CASSLHWQGQEPQHF. Filled out from reference TRBV7-2 and TRBJ1-5, the complete variable domain reads GAGVSQSPSNKVTEKGKDVELRCDPISGHTALYWYRQSLGQGLEFLIYFQGNSAPDKSGLPSDRFSAERTGGSVSTLTIQRTQQEDSAVYLCASSLHWQGQEPQHFGDGTRLSIL.

The gene calls are TRBV6-6 and TRBJ1-2, with 8 bases identical to TRBD1. Germline V gene lookup returns CDR1 MNHNY and CDR2 SVGAGI (reference sequence). V lost 5 bases to trimming and J lost 8 bases; unmatched junction nucleotides: 7. The CDR3 has 13 residues. In nucleotides, the CDR3 is TGTGCCAGCAGTGCGGACAGGGTAAAGGGCTACACCTTC. It translates to CASSADRVKGYTF.

This rearrangement joins TRBV27 to TRBJ2-7; perhaps TRBD2 as D (5 bases). The CDR3 sequence is 12 residues long. Trimming removed 8 bases at V and 1 base at J, with 9 bases between. From germline, CDR1 is MNHEY and CDR2 SMNVEV (reference sequence). The CDR3 nucleotides are TGTGCCAGCCCCGGCGGGTCCTACGAGCAGTACTTC. As protein: CASPGGSYEQYF.

This clone was recorded only once. The J gene is TRBJ2-1, the V gene TRBV5-6; 7 bases align to TRBD2. This CDR3 spans 17 amino acids. Germline V lookup: CDR1 SGHDT, CDR2 YYEEEE. The trim removed 0 bases at V and 9 bases at J, leaving 15 bases unmatched. DNA of the CDR3: TGTGCCAGCAGCTTGGCACCGGGTGGGCGGGAGCGGGGTGAGCAGTTCTTC. Residues: CASSLAPGGRERGEQFF.

This clone showed up just a few times. The chain recombines TRBV6-6 with TRBJ2-7; D unclear. This CDR3 is built from 14 residues. V was shortened by 0 bases and J by 4 bases, with 10 bases between the two germline ends. CDR1 MNHNY and CDR2 SVGAGI come from the germline V gene (reference sequence). This CDR3 reads CASSYSNSTYEQYF. The CDR3, as DNA: TGTGCCAGCAGTTACTCGAACTCCACTTACGAGCAGTACTTC.

This clone was observed once. The chain couples TRBV7-6 to TRBJ2-4; D possibly corresponds to TRBD1 (5 bases). Per germline, CDR1 SGHVS and CDR2 FNYEAQ. Trimming stripped 0 bases from V and 0 bases from J, with 12 bases between. The CDR3 contains 17 residues. CDR3 nucleotides: TGTGCCAGCAGCTTAGCGCCCCTTAGGGGAGCCAAAAACATTCAGTACTTC. Protein: CASSLAPLRGAKNIQYF.

The rearrangement joins TRBV7-6 to TRBJ2-7; 7 nucleotides align to TRBD1. The V segment lost 2 bases and the J segment 7 bases; nucleotides outside the gene matches: 20. Looked up from germline, CDR1 is SGHVS and CDR2 is FNYEAQ. The CDR3 has 18 residues. For the CDR3, the DNA is TGTGCCAGCAGCTTACTGAGGGGGCCCCGGCGCCAGCTCGAAGAGCAGTACTTC. It encodes CASSLLRGPRRQLEEQYF.

This rearrangement joins TRBV18 to TRBJ2-1, with 11 positions matching TRBD2. The CDR3 consists of 17 residues. Germline-derived CDR1 and CDR2 are KGHSH and LQKENI. The V segment lost 3 bases and the J segment 7 bases; nucleotides outside the gene matches: 11. CDR3 amino acids: CASSPRTSGSGENEQFF. The CDR3 DNA sequence: TGTGCCAGCTCACCTCGTACTAGCGGGAGCGGCGAAAATGAGCAGTTCTTC.

A remark on this clone: Other DNA sequences in the same sample also yield this CDR3. The J gene is TRBJ1-2, the V gene TRBV29-1; 8 positions match TRBD1. This CDR3 comprises 12 residues. Looked up from germline, CDR1 is SQVTM and CDR2 is ANQGSEA. V gave up 7 bases and J gave up 1 base; unmatched junction bases: 2. The CDR3 coding sequence is TGCAGCGCTGGGACAGGTAACTATGGCTACACCTTC. This codes for CSAGTGNYGYTF.

V is TRBV6-6 and J is TRBJ2-2; D gene ambiguous. Deletions cut 4 bases from V and 9 bases from J, with 9 bases between. Germline V gives CDR1 MNHNY, CDR2 SVGAGI (reference sequence). The CDR3 is made up of 12 amino acids. CDR3 in DNA: TGTGCCAGCAGTTCCTCAGACAGGGAGCTGTTTTTT. This translates into CASSSSDRELFF.

The chain carries TRBV5-1 and TRBJ2-1; D is unclear. Trimming took 0 bases from V and 0 from J, leaving 7 bases between them. The CDR3 consists of 15 residues. CDR1 and CDR2 from the germline V gene are SGHRS and YFSETQ. The DNA for the CDR3 is TGCGCCAGCAGCTTGGCTGCGGACTCCTACAATGAGCAGTTCTTC. Translation: CASSLAADSYNEQFF.